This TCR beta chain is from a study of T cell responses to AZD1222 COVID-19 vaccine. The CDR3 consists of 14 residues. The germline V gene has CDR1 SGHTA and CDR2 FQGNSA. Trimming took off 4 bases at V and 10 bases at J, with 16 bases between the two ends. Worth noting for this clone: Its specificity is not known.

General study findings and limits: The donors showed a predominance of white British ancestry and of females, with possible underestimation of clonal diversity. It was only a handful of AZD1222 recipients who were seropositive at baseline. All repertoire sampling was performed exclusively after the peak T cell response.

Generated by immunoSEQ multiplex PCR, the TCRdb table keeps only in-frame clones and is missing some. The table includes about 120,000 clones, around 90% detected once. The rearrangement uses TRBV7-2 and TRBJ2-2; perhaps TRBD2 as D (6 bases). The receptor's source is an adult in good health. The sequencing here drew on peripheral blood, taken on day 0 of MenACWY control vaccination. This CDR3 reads CASSYRYASEELFF. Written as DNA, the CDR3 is TGTGCCAGCAGCTACCGATATGCTAGCGAGGAGCTGTTTTTT.